These 17 T cell receptor beta chains came from one sample sequenced in a study of blood T cell repertoires in COVID-19. Sequencing was performed with immunoSEQ multiplex PCR; in TCRdb, only in-frame clones are kept and a portion is missing. Of some 250,000 clones in the sample, approximately 80% are singletons; the top ten hold 1.9%. The source material was peripheral blood. Source of these receptors: a man aged 25 to 40 who had recovered from COVID-19.

The V and J genes are TRBV24-1 and TRBJ2-5; 7 bases are a match to TRBD2. Germline-derived CDR1 and CDR2 are KGHDR and SFDVKD. Trimming cost V 6 bases and J 5 bases; bases outside gene matches: 11. The CDR3 extends over 15 amino acids. CDR3 amino acids: CATSPLGGVGETQYF. CDR3 bases: TGTGCCACCAGTCCACTGGGGGGGGTTGGGGAGACCCAGTACTTC.

The chain is built from TRBV28 and TRBJ2-5; 7 bases are shared with TRBD1. The germline CDR1 and CDR2 sequences are MDHEN and SYDVKM. Trimming at V came to 4 bases and at J to 3 bases, leaving 5 bases not matched to a gene. The CDR3 runs 14 residues. CDR3 nucleotide sequence: TGTGCCAGCAGTTCCTCACAGGGGAAAGAGACCCAGTACTTC. Translation gives CASSSSQGKETQYF.

This chain connects TRBV5-1 to TRBJ1-5, with a tentative D call TRBD1 (6 bases). Germline V gives CDR1 SGHRS, CDR2 YFSETQ. The CDR3 is made up of 15 amino acids. The V and J ends lost 1 base and 2 bases respectively, with 10 bases between them. CDR3 loop: CASSLQGNGNQPQHF. CDR3 nucleotides: TGCGCCAGCAGCTTGCAGGGGAATGGCAATCAGCCCCAGCATTTT.

The V and J genes are TRBV9 and TRBJ2-7, with 11 nucleotides matching TRBD2. This CDR3 has 18 amino acids. Germline CDR1 is SGDLS and CDR2 is YYNGEE. Trimming at V came to 0 bases and at J to 2 bases, leaving 10 bases not matched to a gene. CDR3 loop: CASSVESSGGYPPYEQYV. CDR3 coding DNA: TGTGCCAGCAGCGTAGAGTCTAGCGGGGGGTACCCCCCCTACGAGCAGTACGTC.

The chain joins TRBV5-4 to TRBJ1-6, with D possibly TRBD1 on 5 matching bases. From germline, CDR1 is SGHNT and CDR2 YYREEE (reference sequence). CDR3 length equals 16 residues. V was pared by 4 bases and J by 1 base, with 12 bases between. CDR3 DNA: TGTGCCAGCAGCCTCGGGGGGAGGTCCTATAATTCACCCCTCCACTTT. Translation gives CASSLGGRSYNSPLHF.

The chain joins TRBV7-3 to TRBJ2-2; the D gene is possibly TRBD1 (6 bases). This CDR3 comprises 14 residues. V lost 5 bases and J 5 bases, leaving 12 bases between the germline ends. The germline CDR1 and CDR2 sequences are SGHTA and FQGTGA. The CDR3 bases are TGTGCCAGCAGCCCCGGACAGAAGACCGGGGAGCTGTTTTTT. Its protein is CASSPGQKTGELFF.

This clone was picked up a small number of times. The chain uses TRBV18 and TRBJ2-5, with D uncertain. Per the germline V gene, CDR1 is KGHSH and CDR2 is LQKENI. The CDR3 totals 13 residues. V was shortened by 6 bases and J by 3 bases, with 11 bases between the two germline ends. The CDR3 nucleotides are TGTGCCAGCTCTTCGTCGCTAGAAGAGACCCAGTACTTC. This encodes CASSSSLEETQYF.

This rearrangement joins TRBV2 to TRBJ2-7, with 12 positions matching TRBD1. V lost 6 bases, J lost 3 bases, and 6 bases stayed unmatched. The CDR3 is 15 amino acids. CDR1 and CDR2 (germline): SNHLY, FYNNEI. The CDR3 here is CASSPGTGGSYEQYV. The CDR3 DNA reads TGTGCCAGCAGCCCGGGGACAGGGGGCAGCTACGAGCAGTACGTC.

The chain combines TRBV5-8 with TRBJ1-2, with D unresolved. CDR1 and CDR2 (germline): SGHTS, YDEGEE. Trimming removed 3 bases at V and 8 bases at J, with 11 bases between. The CDR3 is made up of 12 amino acids. The CDR3 nucleotides read TGTGCCAGCAGCTACACAGATGGGGGCTACACCTTC. Protein sequence: CASSYTDGGYTF.

The gene calls are TRBV19 and TRBJ2-1; 9 bases line up with TRBD2. V shed 4 bases and J 6 bases; nucleotides not matched to a gene: 10. CDR1 LNHDA and CDR2 SQIVND come from the germline V gene (reference sequence). CDR3 length equals 16 residues. CDR3 residues: CASSTPRLADINEQFF. DNA for the CDR3: TGTGCCAGTAGTACCCCCCGACTAGCGGATATCAATGAGCAGTTCTTC.

The rearrangement joins TRBV6-5 to TRBJ2-7; D not certain. CDR3 length: 15 amino acids. V was cut by 6 bases and J by 1 base, with 16 bases left in between. Germline V gene data show CDR1 as MNHEY and CDR2 as SVGAGI. This chain's CDR3 is CASSRDGLASYEQYV. The CDR3 DNA sequence: TGTGCCAGCAGCCGAGATGGTCTTGCATCCTACGAGCAGTACGTC.

This chain joins TRBV5-1 and TRBJ2-2; 8 bases are shared with TRBD2. Trimming took 3 bases from V and 0 from J; bases not matched to a gene: 1. The CDR3 consists of 15 residues. CDR1 is SGHRS and CDR2 is YFSETQ in the germline V gene. The CDR3 DNA is TGCGCCAGCAGCTCCGGGGGGGCGAACACCGGGGAGCTGTTTTTT. Its translation: CASSSGGANTGELFF.

This CDR3 reads CASSWGDGYTF. DNA of the CDR3: TGTGCCAGCAGTTGGGGCGACGGCTACACCTTC. The chain is built from TRBV12-3 or TRBV12-4 and TRBJ1-2; possible D gene TRBD1, 5 bases. The CDR3 covers 11 residues. V was clipped by 4 bases and J by 8 bases, with 8 bases between them.

This clone appeared once. The genes are TRBV10-3 and TRBJ1-1; no clear D gene. From germline, CDR1 is ENHRY and CDR2 SYGVKD. V was clipped by 5 bases and J by 0 bases, with 4 bases between them. This CDR3 is built from 12 residues. The CDR3 DNA reads as TGTGCCATCAGTTCCATGAACACTGAAGCTTTCTTT. Protein sequence: CAISSMNTEAFF.

The CDR3 reads CASSKQGAEAFF. In DNA form, the CDR3 reads TGTGCCAGCAGCAAACAGGGGGCTGAAGCTTTCTTT. V gene TRBV9 combines with J gene TRBJ1-1; 8 bases agree with TRBD1. Per germline, CDR1 SGDLS and CDR2 YYNGEE. This CDR3 comprises 12 residues. V lost 4 bases, J lost 6 bases, and 2 bases stayed unmatched.

The chain recombines TRBV3-1 (or the pseudogene TRBV3-2) with TRBJ2-3, with TRBD2 identical over 8 bases. CDR3 length equals 14 residues. Unmatched junction bases numbered 4, after V lost 2 bases and J lost 6 bases. From germline, CDR1 is LGHDT and CDR2 YNNKEL (reference sequence). CDR3 residues: CASSQLGLADTQYF. CDR3 nucleotides: TGTGCCAGCAGCCAACTAGGACTAGCTGATACGCAGTATTTT.

The V gene is TRBV19, the J gene TRBJ2-1, with a weak D call TRBD2 (5 bases). Trimming removed 5 bases at V and 6 bases at J, with 20 bases between. The CDR3 spans 16 residues. The germline V gene encodes CDR1 LNHDA and CDR2 SQIVND (reference sequence). CDR3 coding DNA: TGTGCCAGTAGTTACCCCTCCCGGGAAGATCGCAATGAGCAGTTCTTC. Its protein product is CASSYPSREDRNEQFF. The variable domain in full, completed from reference TRBV19 and TRBJ2-1, reads DGGITQSPKYLFRKEGQNVTLSCEQNLNHDAMYWYRQDPGQGLRLIYYSQIVNDFQKGDIAEGYSVSREKKESFPLTVTSAQKNPTAFYLCASSYPSREDRNEQFFGPGTRLTVL.